This note documents a single TCR beta chain sequence. What it recognizes is unknown. There are 13 residues in the CDR3. The V gene lost 1 base and the J gene lost 5 bases, with 6 bases spanning the gap. Germline V gene sequence: CDR1 SEHNR, CDR2 FQNEAQ (reference sequence). The data originate from a study of CD8+ T cells in alopecia areata. Study-level background: Oral tofacitinib (5 to 10 mg twice daily) was administered to treated patients. Dosing with tofacitinib proceeded for 6 to 18 months, followed by 6 months off drug.

Findings and limits, study-wide: Mouse data revealed clearer TCR sharing than patient data did, a gap possibly tied to HLA.

Alopecia areata patients provided lesional scalp punch biopsies and peripheral blood, both collected for the study. Investigators isolated RNA and reverse transcribed it into cDNA to act as the sequencing template. Clones were sequenced by immunoSEQ multiplex PCR, and TCRdb holds only the in-frame ones, with some missing. The sample contains 15,000 to 16,000 clones, about 61% of which appear only once. The receptor was isolated from a human donor with alopecia areata. The chain is built from TRBV7-9 and TRBJ1-5; D call uncertain. Source material: skin. Here the CDR3 DNA reads TGTGCCAGCAGCTTAGACAGTGATCAGCCCCAGCATTTT. Amino acid sequence: CASSLDSDQPQHF.